The 20 T cell receptor beta chains in this list originate from one sample, sequenced in a study of blood T cell repertoires in COVID-19. The table came from immunoSEQ multiplex PCR; TCRdb's copy has only in-frame clones and leaves some out. In the table there are under 130,000 clones, over 65% of which are singletons. The sample comprised peripheral blood. These receptors all stem from a human donor in a cohort sampled during active COVID-19.

The chain uses TRBV19 and TRBJ2-2, with D uncertain. The CDR3 is 13 residues long. Germline V gene sequence: CDR1 LNHDA, CDR2 SQIVND (reference sequence). Trimming took 5 bases from V and 8 from J, leaving 12 bases between them. This CDR3 reads CASSVRSGGELFF. As DNA, the CDR3 is TGTGCCAGTAGTGTCCGCTCCGGGGGGGAGCTGTTTTTT.

The V gene is TRBV7-2, the J gene TRBJ2-3; D might be TRBD2 (5 bases). V lost 3 bases to trimming and J lost 12 bases, with 22 bases between them. The CDR3 is 15 residues long. Per the germline V gene, CDR1 is SGHTA and CDR2 is FQGNSA. DNA of the CDR3: TGTGCCAGCAGCTTCACCGCTGATGGACTCTCCTTTCAGTATTTT. It encodes CASSFTADGLSFQYF.

V and J are TRBV12-5 and TRBJ1-5; D is ambiguous. V was cut by 1 base and J by 5 bases, with 9 bases left in between. This CDR3 has 14 amino acids. Germline-derived CDR1 and CDR2 are LGHNT and FRNRAP. The CDR3 loop is CASGLGRLDQPQHF. As DNA, the CDR3 is TGTGCTAGTGGTTTGGGCAGATTGGATCAGCCCCAGCATTTT.

The chain carries TRBV7-2 and TRBJ1-2, with TRBD1 identical over 11 bases. The ends lost 0 bases at V and 8 bases at J; junction bases unmatched: 11. Germline loops: CDR1 SGHTA, CDR2 FQGNSA. The CDR3 loop spans 17 amino acids. In DNA, the CDR3 is TGTGCCAGCAGCTTAGCATTCGCCCGGACAGGGGGCGGGGGCTACACCTTC. It encodes CASSLAFARTGGGGYTF.

V is TRBV11-2 and J is TRBJ1-4, with unresolved D. This CDR3 contains 13 residues. Per the germline V gene, CDR1 is SGHAT and CDR2 is FQNNGV. The V gene lost 4 bases and the J gene lost 8 bases, with 11 bases spanning the gap. The DNA for the CDR3 is TGTGCCAGCAGCTCCGCGAGGAGGGAAAAACTGTTTTTT. Its translation is CASSSARREKLFF. Variable domain in full (rest from reference TRBV11-2 and TRBJ1-4): EAGVAQSPRYKIIEKRQSVAFWCNPISGHATLYWYQQILGQGPKLLIQFQNNGVVDDSQLPKDRFSAERLKGVDSTLKIQPAKLEDSAVYLCASSSARREKLFFGSGTQLSVL.

V gene TRBV7-9 combines with J gene TRBJ2-3, with D tentatively TRBD1 (6 bases). Trimming removed 4 bases at V and 5 bases at J, with 19 bases between. Germline V gives CDR1 SEHNR, CDR2 FQNEAQ (reference sequence). This CDR3 is 16 amino acids long. CDR3 region: CASSSLQGRGGDTQYF. The CDR3 region has the DNA TGTGCCAGCAGCTCCCTACAGGGAAGAGGTGGAGATACGCAGTATTTT.

The V gene is TRBV14, the J gene TRBJ1-1; tentative D call: TRBD1 (6 bases). CDR3 length: 14 residues. Germline V gene lookup returns CDR1 SGHDN and CDR2 FVKESK. Trimming stripped 2 bases from V and 3 bases from J, with 10 bases between. CDR3 amino acids: CASSQTGWDTEAFF. Written as DNA, the CDR3 is TGTGCCAGCAGCCAAACAGGGTGGGACACTGAAGCTTTCTTT. Full variable domain (remainder filled in from reference TRBV14 and TRBJ1-1): EAGVTQFPSHSVIEKGQTVTLRCDPISGHDNLYWYRRVMGKEIKFLLHFVKESKQDESGMPNNRFLAERTGGTYSTLKVQPAELEDSGVYFCASSQTGWDTEAFFGQGTRLTVV.

Worth noting for this clone: Distinct nucleotide sequences in the sample also encode this CDR3. The V call is TRBV5-1, the J call TRBJ1-1; D gene unclear. V lost 0 bases and J 0 bases, leaving 6 bases between the germline ends. The CDR3 loop spans 14 amino acids. The V gene's germline CDR1 is SGHRS and CDR2 YFSETQ. CDR3: CASSLGQMNTEAFF. CDR3 sequence (DNA): TGCGCCAGCAGCTTGGGGCAAATGAACACTGAAGCTTTCTTT. Full variable domain (outside the CDR3, taken from reference TRBV5-1 and TRBJ1-1): KAGVTQTPRYLIKTRGQQVTLSCSPISGHRSVSWYQQTPGQGLQFLFEYFSETQRNKGNFPGRFSGRQFSNSRSEMNVSTLELGDSALYLCASSLGQMNTEAFFGQGTRLTVV.

Only a few counts were recorded for this clone. In DNA form, the CDR3 reads TGTGCCAGCAGCCTCGGGTTAGCAGAGCAGTACTTC. The encoded protein is CASSLGLAEQYF. The chain joins TRBV7-9 to TRBJ2-7, with D unclear. The V gene lost 5 bases and the J gene lost 7 bases, with 12 bases spanning the gap. CDR1 is SEHNR and CDR2 is FQNEAQ in the germline V gene (reference sequence). This CDR3 contains 12 residues. The full variable domain, with the rest looked up from reference TRBV7-9 and TRBJ2-7, is DTGVSQNPRHKITKRGQNVTFRCDPISEHNRLYWYRQTLGQGPEFLTYFQNEAQLEKSRLLSDRFSAERPKGSFSTLEIQRTEQGDSAMYLCASSLGLAEQYFGPGTRLTVT.

CDR3 amino acids: CASSPGRANTGELFF. The CDR3 DNA follows: TGTGCCAGCAGCCCCGGGAGGGCGAACACCGGGGAGCTGTTTTTT. The chain joins TRBV4-2 to TRBJ2-2; 8 bases fit TRBD2. This CDR3 has 15 residues. CDR1 and CDR2 (germline): LGHNA, YNFKEQ. J lost 0 bases, V lost 4 bases, and 1 base had no gene match.

The sample holds many counts of this clone. The CDR3 DNA sequence: TGTGCCAGTAGCTCAGACCACAGGTCCCGCGAGCAGTACTTC. Translating gives CASSSDHRSREQYF. The chain recombines TRBV19 with TRBJ2-7; D perhaps matches TRBD1 (5 bases). The germline CDR1 and CDR2 sequences are LNHDA and SQIVND (reference sequence). V was cut by 6 bases and J by 6 bases, with 18 bases left in between. The CDR3 has 14 residues.

This chain links TRBV25-1 with TRBJ1-4; possible D gene TRBD1, 6 bases. The CDR3 contains 14 residues. V lost 3 bases and J lost 8, with 13 bases in between. The germline V gene has CDR1 MGHDK and CDR2 SYGVNS. The CDR3 protein is CASSEGAPKEKLFF. The DNA of the CDR3 is TGTGCCAGCAGTGAGGGGGCGCCGAAGGAAAAACTGTTTTTT. The full variable domain, its missing parts supplied by reference TRBV25-1 and TRBJ1-4, is EADIYQTPRYLVIGTGKKITLECSQTMGHDKMYWYQQDPGMELHLIHYSYGVNSTEKGDLSSESTVSRIRTEHFPLTLESARPSHTSQYLCASSEGAPKEKLFFGSGTQLSVL.

Here the CDR3 DNA reads TGCAGCGTTGAAGGACCCCAGGGTGGGAACACTGAAGCTTTCTTT. It specifies CSVEGPQGGNTEAFF. The chain links TRBV29-1 to TRBJ1-1; maybe TRBD1 (5 bases). The ends were cut back, 1 base at V and 1 base at J, with 13 bases in the middle. The germline gives CDR1 SQVTM, CDR2 ANQGSEA. The CDR3 extends over 15 amino acids.

The V gene is TRBV5-6, the J gene TRBJ1-5, with a possible D match to TRBD1 (6 bases). V dropped 3 bases and J dropped 4 bases, with 14 bases sitting between them. Germline CDR1 is SGHDT and CDR2 is YYEEEE. This CDR3 contains 15 residues. CDR3 in amino acids: CASSSRTEGNQPQHF. CDR3 coding DNA: TGTGCCAGCAGCTCCCGGACAGAGGGTAATCAGCCCCAGCATTTT.

This clone was recorded once. CDR3 coding DNA: TGTGCCAGCAGTTACTCCCAGGGGACGAGCACTGAAGCTTTCTTT. This encodes CASSYSQGTSTEAFF. The chain is built from TRBV6-5 and TRBJ1-1, with a tentative D call TRBD1 (6 bases). The CDR3 length is 15 residues. Trimming removed 0 bases at V and 4 bases at J, with 12 bases between. Germline V gene sequence: CDR1 MNHEY, CDR2 SVGAGI.

This clone was observed many times. The gene calls are TRBV7-8 and TRBJ1-6, with D tentatively TRBD1 (6 bases). Germline V CDR1 and CDR2: SGHVS, FQNEAQ. V was trimmed by 5 bases and J by 0 bases, leaving 11 bases between them. There are 16 residues in the CDR3. The CDR3: CASSLTGSSYNSPLHF. DNA of the CDR3: TGTGCCAGCAGCCTTACAGGGAGCTCCTATAATTCACCCCTCCACTTT.

The chain links TRBV4-3 to TRBJ1-1; 11 bases are shared with TRBD1. The CDR3 sequence is 16 residues long. Germline V gene lookup returns CDR1 LGHNA and CDR2 YSLEER. Trimming took 3 bases from V and 6 from J; bases not matched to a gene: 9. DNA of the CDR3: TGCGCCAGCAGCCAGGGACAGGGGGGGACAGTTGCTGAAGCTTTCTTT. It is translated as CASSQGQGGTVAEAFF.

V is TRBV11-3 and J is TRBJ1-1; no firm D call. The V gene's germline CDR1 is SGHNT and CDR2 YENEEA. V shed 4 bases and J shed 1 base, with 4 bases lying between them. The CDR3 loop spans 12 amino acids. In DNA, the CDR3 is TGTGCCAGCAGCTGGGCGAACACTGAAGCTTTCTTT. Amino acid sequence: CASSWANTEAFF.

V is TRBV19 and J is TRBJ1-5, with D hard to call. The CDR3 consists of 15 residues. Trimming removed 1 base from V and 6 bases from J, with 13 bases in between. Germline CDR1 and CDR2: LNHDA and SQIVND (reference sequence). CDR3 in DNA: TGTGCCAGTAGTATAGCGGGCGGGGTCGGTCAGCCCCAGCATTTT. Protein product: CASSIAGGVGQPQHF.

V is TRBV9 and J is TRBJ1-1, with D tentatively TRBD1 (5 bases). The CDR3 totals 14 residues. Germline V gene data show CDR1 as SGDLS and CDR2 as YYNGEE. Deletions cut 4 bases from V and 4 bases from J, with 14 bases between. CDR3 in amino acids: CASSSGVRGTEAFF. The CDR3 coding sequence is TGTGCCAGCAGCTCGGGGGTCCGGGGCACTGAAGCTTTCTTT.